One and the same sample provided the 31 T cell receptor beta chains below, sequenced in a study of blood T cell repertoires in COVID-19. Data came from immunoSEQ multiplex PCR; TCRdb stores just in-frame clones and leaves some out. The data contain 120,000 to 150,000 clones, approximately 90% of them singletons. The sample consisted of peripheral blood. The source is a human donor in a cohort sampled during active COVID-19.

Concerning this clone: In the same sample, other DNA sequences code for this CDR3. This chain links TRBV9 with TRBJ2-7, with D unclear. CDR1 and CDR2 from the germline V gene are SGDLS and YYNGEE. The CDR3 runs to 14 residues. Trimming stripped 0 bases from V and 3 bases from J, with 10 bases between. CDR3 sequence (DNA): TGTGCCAGCAGCGTAGCTACTGGTGGCTACGAGCAGTACTTC. This codes for CASSVATGGYEQYF.

This chain joins TRBV19 and TRBJ2-5; D is possibly TRBD1 (6 bases). Per the germline V gene, CDR1 is LNHDA and CDR2 is SQIVND (reference sequence). The CDR3 length is 14 residues. V lost 6 bases, J lost 2 bases, and 13 bases lay in between. CDR3 DNA sequence: TGTGCCAGTAGCATGGGACACTCACAAGAGACCCAGTACTTC. This codes for CASSMGHSQETQYF.

CDR3 coding DNA: TGTGCCAGCAGTGGCTGGGGCAGCGCGATTAGCTACACCTTC. Its protein product is CASSGWGSAISYTF. The chain links TRBV25-1 to TRBJ1-2; TRBD1 is a possible D gene (5 bases). V gave up 4 bases and J gave up 9 bases, with 18 bases separating them. CDR1 and CDR2 (germline): MGHDK, SYGVNS. CDR3 length: 14 amino acids.

This clone has more than one count but fewer than ten. The CDR3 reads CASSLASSLTDTQYF. The CDR3 DNA reads TGTGCCAGCAGCTTAGCGTCTAGCCTCACAGATACGCAGTATTTT. This chain joins TRBV7-9 and TRBJ2-3; D perhaps matches TRBD2 (5 bases). Trimming left V 0 bases short and J 2 bases short, with 9 bases between. The germline V gene has CDR1 SEHNR and CDR2 FQNEAQ (reference sequence). CDR3 length equals 15 residues.

The V call is TRBV6-6, the J call TRBJ2-7; tentatively, D is TRBD2 (5 bases). This CDR3 spans 13 amino acids. Germline V CDR1 and CDR2: MNHNY, SVGAGI (reference sequence). Trimming left V 8 bases short and J 4 bases short, with 15 bases between. The CDR3 DNA reads as TGTGCCAGCTTGGACTGGGCTTTGTACGAGCAGTACTTC. Its translation is CASLDWALYEQYF.

This clone was found once. The chain couples TRBV24-1 to TRBJ2-2; D possibly corresponds to TRBD1 (6 bases). Germline V gene sequence: CDR1 KGHDR, CDR2 SFDVKD. The germline V and J ends were trimmed by 10 bases and 4 bases, with 18 bases remaining between them. The CDR3 runs 15 residues. CDR3 protein: CATLGHGKGTGELFF. The CDR3 nucleotides are TGTGCCACGCTGGGACATGGGAAAGGCACCGGGGAGCTGTTTTTT.

The chain links TRBV19 to TRBJ2-5; possible D gene TRBD1, 7 bases. Germline V CDR1 and CDR2: LNHDA, SQIVND (reference sequence). The CDR3 is made up of 13 amino acids. With 6 bases removed from V and 3 bases from J, the gap between germline ends came to 11 bases. CDR3 sequence reads: CASRGRGEETQYF. Written as DNA, the CDR3 is TGTGCCAGTAGGGGCAGGGGGGAAGAGACCCAGTACTTC.

The gene calls are TRBV5-1 and TRBJ2-7; D possibly corresponds to TRBD1 (6 bases). V lost 4 bases, J lost 0 bases, and 11 bases lay in between. CDR1 SGHRS and CDR2 YFSETQ come from the germline V gene. This CDR3 region has 14 residues. The CDR3 region has the DNA TGCGCCAGCAGCGGACAGTCAAGCTCCTACGAGCAGTACTTC. This codes for CASSGQSSSYEQYF.

The chain couples TRBV5-4 to TRBJ2-2, with 11 bases matching TRBD1. The junction had 4 bases not matched to a gene; V was cut back by 4 bases and J by 5 bases. Germline-derived CDR1 and CDR2 are SGHNT and YYREEE (reference sequence). The CDR3 spans 15 residues. CDR3 sequence: CASSIGTGGTGELFF. CDR3 nucleotides: TGTGCCAGCAGCATCGGGACAGGGGGAACCGGGGAGCTGTTTTTT.

The chain uses TRBV18 and TRBJ1-4, with D perhaps matching TRBD1 (6 bases). Germline V lookup: CDR1 KGHSH, CDR2 LQKENI. Trimming shortened V by 4 bases and J by 4 bases, and 13 bases separated the two germline ends. This CDR3 is built from 15 residues. The CDR3 is CASSLNRADNEKLFF. Here the CDR3 DNA reads TGTGCCAGCTCACTAAACAGGGCGGATAATGAAAAACTGTTTTTT.

The CDR3 DNA reads as TGTGCCAGCAGTGACAGGCCCCCACGGGCTTTCTTT. Its protein is CASSDRPPRAFF. This chain joins TRBV2 and TRBJ1-1; D is unresolved. Trimming took off 3 bases at V and 11 bases at J, with 13 bases between the two ends. The CDR3 sequence is 12 residues long. Germline lookup yields CDR1 SNHLY and CDR2 FYNNEI.

The chain uses TRBV3-1 (or the pseudogene TRBV3-2) and TRBJ1-2; D might be TRBD1 (6 bases). The germline V and J ends were trimmed by 1 base and 6 bases, with 12 bases remaining between them. Germline V lookup: CDR1 LGHDT, CDR2 YNNKEL (reference sequence). The CDR3 covers 14 residues. For the CDR3, the DNA is TGTGCCAGCAGCCAAGGGACAGTCTCCAATGGCTACACCTTC. Its protein product is CASSQGTVSNGYTF.

This chain links TRBV6-2 or TRBV6-3 with TRBJ1-2; weak D call: TRBD1 (6 bases). This CDR3 region has 13 residues. Trimming took 4 bases from V and 2 from J, leaving 8 bases between them. CDR1 is MNHEY, CDR2 SVGEGT, per germline. The DNA for the CDR3 is TGTGCCAGCAGTTCAACAGGGAACTATGGCTACACCTTC. Protein product: CASSSTGNYGYTF.

This clone has more than one count but fewer than ten. CDR3 sequence reads: CASSLQGRVDSPLHF. The CDR3 DNA reads as TGCGCCAGCAGTCTCCAGGGCAGGGTAGATTCACCCCTCCACTTT. J is TRBJ1-6 and V is TRBV23-1; the D gene is possibly TRBD1 (5 bases). Being an ORF, TRBV23-1 has a function that is uncertain. Trimming took 4 bases from V and 8 from J, leaving 15 bases between them. The CDR3 is 15 amino acids.

This chain uses TRBV5-1 with TRBJ2-1, with D hard to call. Trimming cost V 0 bases and J 4 bases, with 5 bases left between them. The germline V gene has CDR1 SGHRS and CDR2 YFSETQ. The CDR3 sequence is 13 residues long. The CDR3 nucleotides are TGCGCCAGCAGCTTGGACCTATACAATGAGCAGTTCTTC. Amino acids: CASSLDLYNEQFF.

Concerning this clone: Possible read error: a much larger clone is one base away. The same CDR3 arises from other DNA sequences in this sample as well. V and J are TRBV6-6 and TRBJ1-5; 7 positions agree with TRBD1. Per the germline V gene, CDR1 is MNHNY and CDR2 is SVGAGI (reference sequence). V gave up 2 bases and J gave up 4 bases; unmatched junction bases: 2. The CDR3 has 14 amino acids. Here the CDR3 reads CASSYPGGNQPQHF. In DNA form, the CDR3 reads TGTGCCAGCAGTTACCCAGGGGGGAATCAGCCCCAGCATTTT.

CDR3 protein: CASSPTGGREQYF. The CDR3 coding sequence is TGTGCCAGCAGTCCCACAGGCGGCAGGGAGCAGTACTTC. The V call is TRBV27, the J call TRBJ2-7; a weak D match, TRBD1 (5 bases). The CDR3 consists of 13 residues. Trimming took 5 bases from V and 7 from J, leaving 15 bases between them. The germline V gene has CDR1 MNHEY and CDR2 SMNVEV (reference sequence).

V and J are TRBV13 and TRBJ2-1; TRBD2 aligns across 11 bases. V was clipped by 5 bases and J by 7 bases; unmatched bases: 7. CDR3 length: 15 amino acids. Germline V gene data show CDR1 as PRHDT and CDR2 as FYEKMQ (reference sequence). The CDR3 sequence: CASSRSGGAINEQFF. The CDR3 nucleotides read TGTGCCAGCAGCCGTAGCGGGGGGGCAATTAATGAGCAGTTCTTC.

J is TRBJ1-1 and V is TRBV11-2, with a possible D match to TRBD1 (5 bases). CDR1 is SGHAT, CDR2 FQNNGV, per germline. The CDR3 covers 16 residues. With 3 bases removed from V and 5 bases from J, the gap between germline ends came to 19 bases. The CDR3 DNA sequence: TGTGCCAGCAGCTTTTCTGTAAGGGGAGGATTGACTGAAGCTTTCTTT. Encoded protein: CASSFSVRGGLTEAFF.

This clone has just a few counts. Compared with germline, one end of the junction differs, possibly owing to a read error. The V and J genes are TRBV18 and TRBJ2-1; TRBD1 might be the D (5 bases). Germline CDR1 and CDR2: KGHSH and LQKENI. CDR3 length: 14 residues. CDR3 coding DNA: TGTGCCAGCTCACTCAGGGTATCTGGGCAGCAGCGAGTCTTC. It specifies CASSLRVSGQQRVF. Variable domain in full (rest from reference TRBV18 and TRBJ2-1): NAGVMQNPRHLVRRRGQEARLRCSPMKGHSHVYWYRQLPEEGLKFMVYLQKENIIDESGMPKERFSAEFPKEGPSILRIQQVVRGDSAAYFCASSLRVSGQQRVFGPGTRLTVL.

The chain recombines TRBV5-8 with TRBJ2-1; possible D gene TRBD1, 5 bases. Germline CDR1 SGHTS, CDR2 YDEGEE. The CDR3 loop spans 14 amino acids. V lost 0 bases and J lost 2, with 6 bases in between. The CDR3 spells CASSLGGPYNEQFF. Here the CDR3 DNA reads TGTGCCAGCAGCTTGGGGGGCCCCTACAATGAGCAGTTCTTC.

The CDR3 DNA reads as TGTGCCAGCAGTCCACAGGGGATTGGGTACGAGCAGTACTTC. Translated: CASSPQGIGYEQYF. The gene calls are TRBV6-5 and TRBJ2-7, with 7 bases lining up with TRBD1. V gave up 5 bases and J gave up 4 bases; unmatched junction bases: 8. Germline CDR1 reads MNHEY; CDR2 reads SVGAGI. CDR3 size: 14 residues.

V gene TRBV6-2 or TRBV6-3 combines with J gene TRBJ2-5, with TRBD2 identical over 7 bases. J gave up 5 bases and V 5 bases, and 14 bases lay outside the gene matches. Germline assignment: CDR1 MNHEY and CDR2 SVGEGT. CDR3 length: 16 amino acids. This CDR3 is CASSRRLSMGGETQYF. The CDR3 DNA follows: TGTGCCAGCAGTCGCCGACTGTCGATGGGGGGGGAGACCCAGTACTTC.

The chain has TRBV5-4 and TRBJ2-3; the match to TRBD2 covers 10 bases. Looked up from germline, CDR1 is SGHNT and CDR2 is YYREEE (reference sequence). The CDR3 is 17 residues long. After removal of 4 bases from V and 0 bases from J, the junction contained 8 bases not matched to a gene. CDR3 protein: CASSPGGSGGSTDTQYF. The CDR3 DNA sequence: TGTGCCAGCAGCCCGGGAGGTAGCGGGGGGAGCACAGATACGCAGTATTTT.

The chain recombines TRBV6-5 with TRBJ2-5, with 9 bases fitting TRBD2. V was pared by 6 bases and J by 4 bases, with 3 bases of the junction left unmatched. Germline V lookup: CDR1 MNHEY, CDR2 SVGAGI. The CDR3 covers 13 residues. The CDR3 loop reads CASSNSGGETQYF. As DNA, the CDR3 is TGTGCCAGCAGCAATAGCGGGGGAGAGACCCAGTACTTC.

This clone showed up just once. V and J are TRBV6-2 or TRBV6-3 and TRBJ2-7; D gene unclear. V lost 4 bases to trimming and J lost 2 bases, with 9 bases between them. The V gene's germline CDR1 is MNHEY and CDR2 SVGEGT. This CDR3 has 13 residues. In nucleotides, the CDR3 is TGTGCCAGCAGTTCTATGGGCCCCTACGAGCAGTACTTC. This encodes CASSSMGPYEQYF.

The rearrangement joins TRBV27 to TRBJ2-5, with D tentatively TRBD1 (5 bases). CDR3 length: 15 residues. CDR1 is MNHEY, CDR2 SMNVEV, per germline (reference sequence). Trimming removed 1 base from V and 2 bases from J, with 11 bases in between. The chain's CDR3 is CASSLFLDKQETQYF. In nucleotides, the CDR3 is TGTGCCAGCAGTTTATTCCTGGACAAGCAAGAGACCCAGTACTTC.

The rearrangement uses TRBV5-1 and TRBJ2-1; D remains ambiguous. Germline V gene sequence: CDR1 SGHRS, CDR2 YFSETQ. V was cut by 0 bases and J by 9 bases, with 16 bases left in between. The CDR3 is 15 amino acids. CDR3 residues: CASSLESDPLGEQFF. The DNA of the CDR3 is TGCGCCAGCAGCTTGGAGAGCGATCCCCTAGGTGAGCAGTTCTTC.

V and J are TRBV11-2 and TRBJ1-1, with 9 bases identical to TRBD1. V gave up 5 bases and J gave up 3 bases; unmatched junction bases: 4. Germline V gene data show CDR1 as SGHAT and CDR2 as FQNNGV. This CDR3 comprises 14 residues. The CDR3 nucleotides read TGTGCCAGCAGCCCGGGACAGGGTTACACTGAAGCTTTCTTT. Residues: CASSPGQGYTEAFF.

This clone was seen more than once but under ten times. CDR3 protein: CASSRPGTGVRETQYF. Here the CDR3 DNA reads TGTGCCAGCAGTCGACCGGGGACAGGGGTGAGAGAGACCCAGTACTTC. This rearrangement joins TRBV5-4 to TRBJ2-5; 10 nucleotides line up with TRBD1. Germline V gene lookup returns CDR1 SGHNT and CDR2 YYREEE (reference sequence). There are 16 residues in the CDR3. V lost 5 bases to trimming and J lost 4 bases; unmatched junction nucleotides: 11.

This clone was observed a few times. The rearrangement joins TRBV29-1 to TRBJ1-5; 11 positions agree with TRBD1. CDR1 is SQVTM, CDR2 ANQGSEA, per germline. This CDR3 is built from 12 residues. V was pared by 7 bases and J by 8 bases, with 4 bases of the junction left unmatched. CDR3 sequence (DNA): TGCAGCGCCGGACAGGGGGCAGAGCCCCAGCATTTT. This translates into CSAGQGAEPQHF.